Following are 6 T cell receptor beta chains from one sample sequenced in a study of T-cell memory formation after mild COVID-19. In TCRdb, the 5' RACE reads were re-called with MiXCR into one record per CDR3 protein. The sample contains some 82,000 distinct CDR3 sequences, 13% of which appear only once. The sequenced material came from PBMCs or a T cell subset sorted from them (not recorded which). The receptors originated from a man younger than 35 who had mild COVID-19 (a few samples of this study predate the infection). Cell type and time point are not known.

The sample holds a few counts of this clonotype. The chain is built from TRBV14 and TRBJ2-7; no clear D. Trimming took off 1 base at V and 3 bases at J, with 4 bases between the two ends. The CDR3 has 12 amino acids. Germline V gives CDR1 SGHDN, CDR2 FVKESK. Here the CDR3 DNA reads TGTGCCAGCAGCCAAGCCAACTACGAGCAGTACTTC. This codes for CASSQANYEQYF.

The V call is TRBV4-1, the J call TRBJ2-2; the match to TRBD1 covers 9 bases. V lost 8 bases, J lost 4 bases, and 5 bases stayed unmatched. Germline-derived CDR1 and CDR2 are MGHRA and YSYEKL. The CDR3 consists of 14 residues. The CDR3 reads CASGTGSGTGELFF. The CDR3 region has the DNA TGCGCCAGCGGGACAGGGAGTGGCACCGGGGAGCTGTTTTTT.

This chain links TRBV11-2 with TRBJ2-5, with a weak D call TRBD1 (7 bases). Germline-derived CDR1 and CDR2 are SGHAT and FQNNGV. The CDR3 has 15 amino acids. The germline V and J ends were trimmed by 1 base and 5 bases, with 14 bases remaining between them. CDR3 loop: CASSLGQGGLETQYF. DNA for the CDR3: TGTGCCAGCAGCTTAGGTCAGGGGGGACTCGAGACCCAGTACTTC. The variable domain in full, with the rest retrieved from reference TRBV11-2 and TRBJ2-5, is EAGVAQSPRYKIIEKRQSVAFWCNPISGHATLYWYQQILGQGPKLLIQFQNNGVVDDSQLPKDRFSAERLKGVDSTLKIQPAKLEDSAVYLCASSLGQGGLETQYFGPGTRLLVL.

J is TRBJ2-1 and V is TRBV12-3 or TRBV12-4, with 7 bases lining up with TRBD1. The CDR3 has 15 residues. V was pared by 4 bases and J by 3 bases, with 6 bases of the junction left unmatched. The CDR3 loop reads CASSSLQGIYNEQFF. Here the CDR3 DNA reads TGTGCCAGCAGTTCCCTACAGGGGATCTACAATGAGCAGTTCTTC.

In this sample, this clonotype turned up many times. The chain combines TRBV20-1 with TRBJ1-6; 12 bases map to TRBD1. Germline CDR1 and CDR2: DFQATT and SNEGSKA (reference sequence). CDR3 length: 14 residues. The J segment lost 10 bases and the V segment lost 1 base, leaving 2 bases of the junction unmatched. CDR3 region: CSARGGQGASPLHF. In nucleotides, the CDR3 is TGCAGTGCTAGAGGGGGACAGGGGGCCTCACCCCTCCACTTT.

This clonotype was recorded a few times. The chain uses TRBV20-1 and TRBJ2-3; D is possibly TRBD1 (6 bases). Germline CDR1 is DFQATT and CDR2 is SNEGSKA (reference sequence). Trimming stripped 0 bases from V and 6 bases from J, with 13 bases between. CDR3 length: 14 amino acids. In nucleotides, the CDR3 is TGCAGTGCTAGAGAGGACAGTGAAATTGATACGCAGTATTTT. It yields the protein CSAREDSEIDTQYF.